The rows below give T cell receptor beta chains drawn from one sample of a study of cytomegalovirus exposure and HLA in healthy donors. Some clones are missing from TCRdb's copy, which holds only in-frame ones; the method was immunoSEQ multiplex PCR. The table shows more than 200,000 clones, with roughly 88% occurring only once. The sequencing sample was made of PBMCs. The receptors derive from a woman in her 30s in good health and CMV-seronegative. The CDR3 runs from the conserved cysteine through the conserved F or W. The order of the fields is D gene, J gene, CDR3 length, clone size, V gene, CDR3 DNA, CDR3 protein. The D gene is left open where the match is weak. Part of the rows lack a size; the others show once, few, many or a class for expanded clones.

- | TRBJ2-5 | 13 | once | TRBV27 | TGTGCCAGCAGTTTAACCGGAGGGGAGACCCAGTACTTC | CASSLTGGETQYF
TRBD2 | TRBJ2-7 | 15 | - | TRBV27 | TGTGCCAGCAGTCGTCAGACTAGCGGGAGCCACGAGCAGTACTTC | CASSRQTSGSHEQYF
- | TRBJ2-1 | 15 | - | TRBV15 | TGTGCCACCAGCTTATCCCGGGACCACCACAATGAGCAGTTCTTC | CATSLSRDHHNEQFF
TRBD1 | TRBJ1-5 | 16 | - | TRBV27 | TGTGCCAGCAGTCCGATCCTCCAGGGGGCCAATCAGCCCCAGCATTTT | CASSPILQGANQPQHF
- | TRBJ2-7 | 15 | - | TRBV28 | TGTGCCAGCAGTTCAAGGGGTTTCGGGACCTACGAGCAGTACTTC | CASSSRGFGTYEQYF
- | TRBJ2-1 | 13 | - | TRBV6-1 | TGTGCCAGCAGTGAATGGACTTTCTTCGAGCTGTTCTTC | CASSEWTFFELFF
TRBD1 | TRBJ2-7 | 14 | once | TRBV9 | TGTGCCAGCAGCCTGACAGGGGGAACCTACGAGCAGTACTTC | CASSLTGGTYEQYF
- | TRBJ2-1 | 13 | - | TRBV6-1 | TGTGCCAGCAGTGAATACGGGTTTAAGGAGCAGTTCTTC | CASSEYGFKEQFF
TRBD1 | TRBJ2-7 | 15 | - | TRBV6-6 | TGTGCCAGCAGTTACTCGAGACAGGGGCAGGGCGAGCAGTACTTC | CASSYSRQGQGEQYF
- | TRBJ2-5 | 12 | - | TRBV5-6 | TGTGCCAGCAGCTTGGGCAGGGGGGACCAGTACTTC | CASSLGRGDQYF
- | TRBJ2-7 | 14 | - | TRBV4-2 | TGTGCCAGCAGCCAAGGGAGTGCGGGATACGAGCAGTACTTC | CASSQGSAGYEQYF
- | TRBJ2-1 | 13 | - | TRBV5-1 | TGCGCCAGCAGCTTGGCCGGCGGACCTGAGCAGTTCTTC | CASSLAGGPEQFF
- | TRBJ1-1 | 15 | - | TRBV27 | TGTGCCAGCAGTTTATCCGAGGGAGGCAACACTGAAGCTTTCTTT | CASSLSEGGNTEAFF
TRBD1 | TRBJ2-7 | 13 | few | TRBV12-5 | TGTGCTAGTGGTCCCGGGACAGGGTTCGAGCAGTACTTC | CASGPGTGFEQYF
- | TRBJ2-1 | 12 | - | TRBV9 | TGTGCCAGCAGCCTTCCGGAGGGCGAGCAGTTCTTC | CASSLPEGEQFF
TRBD2 | TRBJ2-5 | 14 | - | TRBV2 | TGTGCCAGCAGTGAAAGTCGAGCGGGAGCGGCCCAGTACTTC | CASSESRAGAAQYF
- | TRBJ1-2 | 15 | - | TRBV5-1 | TGCGCCAGCAGCCCGTCCTGGAATTCAGGGTTTGGCTACACCTTC | CASSPSWNSGFGYTF
TRBD1 | TRBJ2-7 | 16 | - | TRBV4-2 | TGTGCCAGCAGCCAAGCGTTGGGACAGGGCTCCTACGAGCAGTACTTC | CASSQALGQGSYEQYF
TRBD2 | TRBJ2-5 | 17 | - | TRBV27 | TGTGCCAGCAGTTTACTCGGACTAGCGGGAGAACAGGAGACCCAGTACTTC | CASSLLGLAGEQETQYF
- | TRBJ2-1 | 11 | once | TRBV27 | TGTGCGACAGCTGACTACAATGAGCAGTTCTTC | CATADYNEQFF
- | TRBJ2-7 | 13 | - | TRBV5-1 | TGCGCCAGCAGCATGGACAGATTCTACGAGCAGTACTTC | CASSMDRFYEQYF
- | TRBJ1-2 | 15 | - | TRBV5-1 | TGCGCCAGCAGCTCTATAGGGACCGCCGTCTATGGCTACACCTTC | CASSSIGTAVYGYTF
- | TRBJ2-7 | 12 | - | TRBV7-9 | TGTGCCAGCAGTGACACAGGGATCGAGCAGTACTTC | CASSDTGIEQYF
TRBD1 | TRBJ1-4 | 18 | - | TRBV7-3 | TGTGCCAGCAGCCCAAGGGGTCAGGGGGCGCCAACTAATGAAAAACTGTTTTTT | CASSPRGQGAPTNEKLFF
- | TRBJ2-7 | 13 | few | TRBV28 | TGTGCCAGCAGTTTAGGGCTAGCCTACGAGCAGTACTTC | CASSLGLAYEQYF
TRBD1 | TRBJ2-5 | 15 | once | TRBV11-2 | TGTGCCAGCAGCTCCTACAGGGGTCTGCAAGAGACCCAGTACTTC | CASSSYRGLQETQYF
- | TRBJ2-2 | 14 | - | TRBV9 | TGTGCCAGCAGCAAACGACACGGCACCGGGGAGCTGTTTTTT | CASSKRHGTGELFF
- | TRBJ2-7 | 12 | - | TRBV28 | TGTGCCAGCAGTTCAGGGGTATACGAGCAGTACTTC | CASSSGVYEQYF
- | TRBJ2-7 | 14 | - | TRBV27 | TGTGCCAGCAGTTTTGGGCAGGCCTCCTACGAGCAGTACTTC | CASSFGQASYEQYF
- | TRBJ2-2 | 15 | - | TRBV5-6 | TGTGCCAGCAGCCACGGGACTCTTAACACCGGGGAGCTGTTTTTT | CASSHGTLNTGELFF
- | TRBJ1-3 | 15 | - | TRBV5-4 | TGTGCCAGCAGCCTTGGGTTGAGCTCTGGAAACACCATATATTTT | CASSLGLSSGNTIYF
- | TRBJ2-1 | 15 | - | TRBV7-3 | TGTGCCAGCAGCAAAGACTTTGCCGGGTTGAATGAGCAGTTCTTC | CASSKDFAGLNEQFF
TRBD1 | TRBJ2-7 | 14 | - | TRBV6-5 | TGTGCCAGCACCGGACAGGGGGCCTCCTACGAGCAGTACTTC | CASTGQGASYEQYF
TRBD1 | TRBJ2-7 | 15 | - | TRBV28 | TGTGCCAGCAGTTTCCCTGGGGACAGTTCCTACGAGCAGTACTTC | CASSFPGDSSYEQYF
TRBD2 | TRBJ2-7 | 16 | - | TRBV19 | TGTGCCAGTAGTATGTGGCTAGCGGGAGGTAGCTACGAGCAGTACTTC | CASSMWLAGGSYEQYF
TRBD1 | TRBJ1-4 | 15 | - | TRBV30 | TGTGCCTGGAATGACAGGGCCTCAACTAATGAAAAACTGTTTTTT | CAWNDRASTNEKLFF
TRBD1 | TRBJ2-7 | 14 | - | TRBV27 | TGTGCCAGCAGCATGTGGGACAGCAGCTACGAGCAGTACTTC | CASSMWDSSYEQYF
- | TRBJ2-7 | 13 | - | TRBV5-4 | TGTGCCAGCAGCTCCGGGGGCGGATACGAGCAGTACTTC | CASSSGGGYEQYF
- | TRBJ2-2 | 13 | - | TRBV7-9 | TGTGCCAGCAGCTTAGTGGGTGTAAGGGAGCTGTTTTTT | CASSLVGVRELFF
- | TRBJ1-5 | 14 | - | TRBV7-9 | TGTGCCAGCAGCTTAAGCCTGGGGAATCAGCCCCAGCATTTT | CASSLSLGNQPQHF
- | TRBJ2-5 | 13 | - | TRBV6-5 | TGTGCCAGCAGCGGGACTTTTCAAGAGACCCAGTACTTC | CASSGTFQETQYF
- | TRBJ1-1 | 14 | once | TRBV14 | TGTGCCAGCAGCCAAGATCGTCTAAACACTGAAGCTTTCTTT | CASSQDRLNTEAFF
TRBD2 | TRBJ2-7 | 14 | few | TRBV28 | TGTGCCAGCAGTTTACTGCGGGAGCCCTACGAGCAGTACTTC | CASSLLREPYEQYF
TRBD1 | TRBJ2-7 | 13 | - | TRBV7-9 | TGTGCCAGCAGCCCCGGACAGGGCTACGAGCAGTACTTC | CASSPGQGYEQYF
TRBD2 | TRBJ2-2 | 14 | once | TRBV28 | TGTGCCAGCACCCCTAGCGGGATGAGCGGGGAGCTGTTTTTT | CASTPSGMSGELFF
TRBD1 | TRBJ2-5 | 15 | - | TRBV6-6 | TGTGCCAGCAGTTACCGACAGGGGTTTGGGGAGACCCAGTACTTC | CASSYRQGFGETQYF
- | TRBJ1-5 | 14 | few | TRBV9 | TGTGCCAGCAGCGTAGACGGGGGAGGTCAGCCCCAGCATTTT | CASSVDGGGQPQHF
- | TRBJ2-5 | 11 | - | TRBV27 | TGTGCCAGCATCAATCACGGGACCCAGTACTTC | CASINHGTQYF
TRBD2 | TRBJ2-3 | 15 | - | TRBV7-3 | TGTGCCAGCAGCCAGGCAACTAGCGGCACAGATACGCAGTATTTT | CASSQATSGTDTQYF
- | TRBJ2-1 | 14 | - | TRBV29-1 | TGCAGCGTTGAAGATGACGGGCTTTACAATGAGCAGTTCTTC | CSVEDDGLYNEQFF
- | TRBJ2-4 | 14 | - | TRBV7-9 | TGTGCCAGCAGCCCTACAGGGCCCCAAAACATTCAGTACTTC | CASSPTGPQNIQYF
- | TRBJ2-1 | 13 | - | TRBV2 | TGTGCCAGCAGCCAAACAATAGCGGCCGGGCAGTTCTTC | CASSQTIAAGQFF
TRBD2 | TRBJ2-7 | 14 | - | TRBV28 | TGTGCCAGCGTTGAGGTAGCGGGAGTATACGAGCAGTACTTC | CASVEVAGVYEQYF
TRBD2 | TRBJ2-1 | 14 | - | TRBV5-1 | TGCGCCAGCAGCTTAACTAGCGGATACAATGAGCAGTTCTTC | CASSLTSGYNEQFF
TRBD2 | TRBJ2-2 | 16 | - | TRBV5-4 | TGTGCCAGCAGCTTGGAACTAGCGGGACCACTCGGGGAGCTGTTTTTT | CASSLELAGPLGELFF
TRBD1 | TRBJ2-3 | 14 | - | TRBV18 | TGTGCCAGCTCACAGGGACAGGGCGATCACGGGCAGTATTTT | CASSQGQGDHGQYF
- | TRBJ2-7 | 15 | - | TRBV6-1 | TGTGCCAGCAGTGGGGGAGCGACAGCTTCCTACGAGCAGTACTTC | CASSGGATASYEQYF
- | TRBJ2-3 | 14 | - | TRBV9 | TGTGCCAGCAGCGTAGGACTAGGGGGAGATACGCAGTATTTT | CASSVGLGGDTQYF
- | TRBJ2-1 | 12 | once | TRBV6-4 | TGTGCCAGCAGTGAAAAGGGGGGTGAGCAGTTCTTC | CASSEKGGEQFF
- | TRBJ2-5 | 15 | - | TRBV15 | TGTGCCACCAGCAGGAAAGGGCCCGGCGGGGAGACCCAGTACTTC | CATSRKGPGGETQYF